Reported below is one T cell receptor beta chain. Its target is not known. The data derive from a study of OX40 agonist ivuxolimab in advanced cancers. Study-level points and caveats: What antigens the expanded peripheral T cells recognized was never established.

Repertoires were generated with immunoSEQ multiplex PCR, while TCRdb's copy carries only in-frame clones and drops some. The top ten clones hold more than 6% of a sample with over 40,000 clones, 65% to 85% of them seen once. The TCR originated in an adult with an advanced solid tumor such as melanoma, head and neck, liver or kidney cancer. This material consisted of CD4+ or CD8+ T cells sorted from blood, taken in a trial of the OX40 agonist ivuxolimab.

As DNA, the CDR3 is TGTGCCAGCAGGAGCGGGACTGGCACAGATACGCAGTATTTT. Translation gives CASRSGTGTDTQYF. The chain joins TRBV11-2 to TRBJ2-3; 7 nucleotides align to TRBD2. Trimming removed 6 bases from V and 1 base from J; junction bases left unmatched: 4. The CDR3 totals 14 residues. Per the germline V gene, CDR1 is SGHAT and CDR2 is FQNNGV.